This T cell receptor beta chain derives from a study of shared clonotypes between healthy human individuals. There are 14 residues in the CDR3. V shed 3 bases and J shed 2 bases, with 11 bases lying between them. Germline loops: CDR1 LNHDA, CDR2 SQIVND (reference sequence). In regard to this clone: Its antigen remains unknown.

Running of the assay took place at deep level. Profiling relied on immunoSEQ multiplex PCR, and the TCRdb table lists in-frame clones only, not all of them. The sample consists of roughly 2.1 million clones, 85% to 95% of them appearing once. Positively selected for CCR7, the CD45RO-negative cells used as naive CD8 cells excluded terminally differentiated effector memory CD45RA+ cells. General study results and limits: Four donors shared 5% to 5.5% of their naive CD4 clonotypes.

The origin of this receptor is a man younger than 35 in good health. Some clones in this sample may be carry-over from other donors' samples. Material for sequencing was naive CD8+ T cells from PBMCs. The V call is TRBV19, the J call TRBJ2-7, with D tentatively TRBD2 (6 bases). CDR3 DNA sequence: TGTGCCAGTAGTATCGGAGGGCCCACCTACGAGCAGTACTTC. Residues: CASSIGGPTYEQYF.